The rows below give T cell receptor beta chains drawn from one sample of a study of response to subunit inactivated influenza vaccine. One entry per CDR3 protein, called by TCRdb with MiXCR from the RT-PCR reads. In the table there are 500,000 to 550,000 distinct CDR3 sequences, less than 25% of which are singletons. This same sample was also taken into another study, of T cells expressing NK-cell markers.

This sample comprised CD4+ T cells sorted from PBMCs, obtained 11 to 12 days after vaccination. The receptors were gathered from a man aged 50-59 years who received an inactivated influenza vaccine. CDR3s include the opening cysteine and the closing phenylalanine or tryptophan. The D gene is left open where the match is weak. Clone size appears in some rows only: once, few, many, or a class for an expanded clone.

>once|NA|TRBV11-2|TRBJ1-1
TGTGCCAGCAGCTTCCAATCGGGAGCTTTCTTT
CASSFQSGAFF
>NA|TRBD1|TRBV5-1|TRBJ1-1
TGCGCCAGCAGCTTGGCCGGGGACAGGGCTGAAGCTTTCTTT
CASSLAGDRAEAFF
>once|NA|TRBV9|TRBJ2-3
TGTGCCAGCAGCCCCCTTTGGGGAGTAACTAGCACAGATACGCAGTATTTT
CASSPLWGVTSTDTQYF
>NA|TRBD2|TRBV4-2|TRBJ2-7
TGTGCCAGCAGCCAAAGCGGGGGGACCTACGAGCAGTACTTC
CASSQSGGTYEQYF
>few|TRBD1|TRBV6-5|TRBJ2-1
TGTGCCAGCAGCGTGACAGGGAACTACAATGAGCAGTTCTTC
CASSVTGNYNEQFF
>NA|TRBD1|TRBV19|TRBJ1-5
TGTGCCAGTAGTATGAGGACAGGAAGTCAGCCCCAGCATTTT
CASSMRTGSQPQHF
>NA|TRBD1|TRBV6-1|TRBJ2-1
TGTGCCAGCAGTCCCTGGACAGGTTCCAATGAGCAGTTCTTC
CASSPWTGSNEQFF
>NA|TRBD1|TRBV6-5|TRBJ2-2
TGTGCCAGCAGTTACCGTCGGGACAGGGAGGACGGGGAGCTGTTTTTT
CASSYRRDREDGELFF
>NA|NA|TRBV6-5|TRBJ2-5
TGTGCCAGCAGTTACTCGACGTTGCGGGGGACCCAGTACTTC
CASSYSTLRGTQYF
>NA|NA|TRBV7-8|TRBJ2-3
TGTGCCAGCAGCTCCTCCCGGTGGGGGACAGATACGCAGTATTTT
CASSSSRWGTDTQYF
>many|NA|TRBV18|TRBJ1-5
TGTGCCAGCTCACTCAAAAGCAATCAGCCCCAGCATTTT
CASSLKSNQPQHF
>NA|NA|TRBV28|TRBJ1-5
TGTGCCAGCAGTTGGGGGCAGGGGAATCAGCCCCAGCATTTT
CASSWGQGNQPQHF
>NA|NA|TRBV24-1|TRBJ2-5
TGTGCCACCAGTGCTCGTTACAGTCAAGAGACCCAGTACTTC
CATSARYSQETQYF
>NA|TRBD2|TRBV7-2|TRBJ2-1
TGTGCCAGCAGCTCGGGAAGGACTAGCGGGAGAGAGCAGTTCTTC
CASSSGRTSGREQFF
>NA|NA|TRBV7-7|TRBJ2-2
TGTGCCAGCAGCTTAGGTCCCGACCCGGGGGCCGGGGAGCTGTTTTTT
CASSLGPDPGAGELFF
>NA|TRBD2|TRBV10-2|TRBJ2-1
TGCGCCAGCGCCGCAGCGGGGGGTTACAATGAGCAGTTCTTC
CASAAAGGYNEQFF
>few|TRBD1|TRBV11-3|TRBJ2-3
TGTGCCAGCAGCCCCGGGACAGGGCTCACAGATACGCAGTATTTT
CASSPGTGLTDTQYF
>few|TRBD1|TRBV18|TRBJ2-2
TGTGCCAGCTCAGCTCAAAAGGGGGCGATTCCAACCGGGGAGCTGTTTTTT
CASSAQKGAIPTGELFF
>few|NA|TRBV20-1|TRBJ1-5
TGCAGTGCTAGTCCAAGGGAGGGTTCAGGATATCAGCCCCAGCATTTT
CSASPREGSGYQPQHF
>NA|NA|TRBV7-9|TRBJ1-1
TGTGCCAGCAGTGAAGTCCAACCAGGGAGCACTGAAGCTTTCTTT
CASSEVQPGSTEAFF
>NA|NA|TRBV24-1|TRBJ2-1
TGTGCCACCAGTGACCCAGCCCCAGGCCGAACACCGCGGGAGCAGTTCTTC
CATSDPAPGRTPREQFF
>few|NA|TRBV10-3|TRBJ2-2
TGTGCCATCAGTGAAGGACTGGGGAACACCGGGGAGCTGTTTTTT
CAISEGLGNTGELFF
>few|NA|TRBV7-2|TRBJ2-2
TGTGCCAGCAGCTTAGCAGCGGAGCTGTTTTTT
CASSLAAELFF
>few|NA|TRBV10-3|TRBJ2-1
TGTGCCTCAATCCAAGGGGCGTCAATCCCATACAATGAGCAGTTCTTC
CASIQGASIPYNEQFF
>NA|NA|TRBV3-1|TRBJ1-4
TGTGCCAGCAGCCCAAGGGGGACTAATGAAAAACTGTTTTTT
CASSPRGTNEKLFF